The 30 T cell receptor beta chains given below trace back to one sample, sequenced in a study of cytomegalovirus exposure and HLA in healthy donors. Repertoires were generated with immunoSEQ multiplex PCR, while TCRdb's copy carries only in-frame clones and drops some. The sample has some 49,000 clones, 85% to 95% seen once. The sequenced sample was PBMCs. All receptors come from a man younger than 30 in good health and CMV-seronegative.

V and J are TRBV7-9 and TRBJ1-4; no firm D call. The CDR3 is made up of 11 amino acids. Germline CDR1 reads SEHNR; CDR2 reads FQNEAQ (reference sequence). The germline V and J ends were trimmed by 3 bases and 14 bases, with 10 bases remaining between them. CDR3 DNA: TGTGCCAGCAGCTTGGGTGCGGTTCTGTTTTTT. It codes for CASSLGAVLFF.

The chain couples TRBV19 to TRBJ2-1; TRBD2 agrees at 10 bases. The CDR3 consists of 15 residues. CDR1 is LNHDA, CDR2 SQIVND, per germline (reference sequence). V gave up 3 bases and J gave up 10 bases; unmatched junction bases: 9. The CDR3 DNA follows: TGTGCCAGTAGTATTTTGTCTAGCGGGAGCCGGGAGCAGTTCTTC. It encodes CASSILSSGSREQFF.

The chain employs TRBV7-3 and TRBJ2-7, with TRBD1 identical over 10 bases. V trimming: 3 bases; J trimming: 5 bases; junction bases outside the gene matches: 7. The CDR3 extends over 15 amino acids. The germline gives CDR1 SGHTA, CDR2 FQGTGA. CDR3 sequence: CASSLDGTGVNEQYF. In DNA form, the CDR3 reads TGTGCCAGCAGCTTGGATGGGACAGGGGTAAACGAGCAGTACTTC.

The rearrangement links TRBV6-4 to TRBJ2-1; 8 bases align to TRBD2. This CDR3 has 15 amino acids. The V gene's germline CDR1 is MRHNA and CDR2 SNTAGT. Unmatched junction bases numbered 5, after V lost 0 bases and J lost 7 bases. CDR3 sequence: CASSDSRGAPNEQFF. The CDR3 nucleotides are TGTGCCAGCAGTGACTCGCGGGGGGCGCCGAATGAGCAGTTCTTC.

This chain links TRBV28 with TRBJ2-7; 9 nucleotides align to TRBD1. The CDR3 consists of 16 residues. The V gene's germline CDR1 is MDHEN and CDR2 SYDVKM. J lost 4 bases, V lost 6 bases, and 13 bases had no gene match. The CDR3 spells CASRPYPGTGFYEQYF. DNA of the CDR3: TGTGCCAGCAGACCCTACCCAGGGACAGGGTTTTACGAGCAGTACTTC.

J is TRBJ2-3 and V is TRBV28; perhaps TRBD1 as D (6 bases). The CDR3 loop spans 17 amino acids. CDR1 and CDR2 (germline): MDHEN, SYDVKM. V shed 4 bases and J shed 6 bases, with 23 bases lying between them. The CDR3 nucleotides read TGTGCCAGCAGTTCTCTACAGGGTTCAGCATTTTGGGATACGCAGTATTTT. Translation: CASSSLQGSAFWDTQYF.

The genes are TRBV18 and TRBJ2-4; 8 bases agree with TRBD1. The CDR3 extends over 17 amino acids. J lost 8 bases, V lost 3 bases, and 15 bases had no gene match. The germline V gene encodes CDR1 KGHSH and CDR2 LQKENI. CDR3 nucleotide sequence: TGTGCCAGCTCACCTCGTCAGGGGGCCGAGGGTCGGCACATTCAGTACTTC. Its translation is CASSPRQGAEGRHIQYF. The full variable domain, its missing parts supplied by reference TRBV18 and TRBJ2-4, is NAGVMQNPRHLVRRRGQEARLRCSPMKGHSHVYWYRQLPEEGLKFMVYLQKENIIDESGMPKERFSAEFPKEGPSILRIQQVVRGDSAAYFCASSPRQGAEGRHIQYFGAGTRLSVL.

The chain couples TRBV5-1 to TRBJ1-1; 7 bases align to TRBD1. This CDR3 region has 14 residues. Losses at the gene ends were 5 bases for V and 0 bases for J; bases not matched to a gene: 4. The germline CDR1 and CDR2 sequences are SGHRS and YFSETQ. The CDR3 nucleotides are TGCGCCAGCAGGTGGGACAGCTTGAACACTGAAGCTTTCTTT. Its protein is CASRWDSLNTEAFF.

V is TRBV5-1 and J is TRBJ1-3; D is unclear. Germline V lookup: CDR1 SGHRS, CDR2 YFSETQ. There are 15 residues in the CDR3. Trimming cost V 1 base and J 0 bases, with 8 bases left between them. The CDR3 DNA is TGCGCCAGCAGCTTGACTTTGAGCTCTGGAAACACCATATATTTT. This gives the protein CASSLTLSSGNTIYF. Full variable domain (outside the CDR3, taken from reference TRBV5-1 and TRBJ1-3): KAGVTQTPRYLIKTRGQQVTLSCSPISGHRSVSWYQQTPGQGLQFLFEYFSETQRNKGNFPGRFSGRQFSNSRSEMNVSTLELGDSALYLCASSLTLSSGNTIYFGEGSWLTVV.

The chain couples TRBV28 to TRBJ2-3; TRBD2 matches 10 bases. The V segment lost 3 bases and the J segment 2 bases; nucleotides outside the gene matches: 5. The CDR3 spans 16 residues. Germline V lookup: CDR1 MDHEN, CDR2 SYDVKM. The CDR3: CASSLVTSGYTDTQYF. The DNA of the CDR3 is TGTGCCAGCAGTTTGGTGACTAGCGGGTACACAGATACGCAGTATTTT.

This clone came up a few times. The chain links TRBV4-3 to TRBJ2-5; 9 bases agree with TRBD1. Germline V gene sequence: CDR1 LGHNA, CDR2 YSLEER. CDR3 length equals 16 residues. V gave up 0 bases and J gave up 4 bases; unmatched junction bases: 6. The CDR3 sequence: CASSQDPPGQGETQYF. The CDR3 nucleotides read TGCGCCAGCAGCCAAGATCCTCCGGGACAGGGAGAGACCCAGTACTTC.

The chain employs TRBV7-2 and TRBJ1-2; the match to TRBD1 covers 9 bases. V lost 6 bases and J lost 4; bases outside the gene matches: 9. The CDR3 spans 15 residues. CDR1 SGHTA and CDR2 FQGNSA come from the germline V gene. CDR3 amino acids: CASRRTGEGFYGYTF. The CDR3 DNA follows: TGTGCCAGCAGAAGGACAGGGGAAGGTTTCTATGGCTACACCTTC. Together with reference TRBV7-2 and TRBJ1-2, the CDR3 gives the full variable domain: GAGVSQSPSNKVTEKGKDVELRCDPISGHTALYWYRQSLGQGLEFLIYFQGNSAPDKSGLPSDRFSAERTGGSVSTLTIQRTQQEDSAVYLCASRRTGEGFYGYTFGSGTRLTVV.

V gene TRBV30 combines with J gene TRBJ2-1; TRBD2 matches 10 bases. The CDR3 is made up of 21 amino acids. CDR1 GTSNPN and CDR2 SVGIG come from the germline V gene (reference sequence). The V segment lost 2 bases and the J segment 4 bases; nucleotides outside the gene matches: 23. Written as DNA, the CDR3 is TGTGCCTGGAGTTCTCCTAAGACTAGCGGGCCCTACCATTCCCGATACAATGAGCAGTTCTTC. Protein: CAWSSPKTSGPYHSRYNEQFF.

V usage is TRBV6-6 and J usage is TRBJ2-2; D is perhaps TRBD2 (5 bases). Trimming removed 0 bases at V and 7 bases at J, with 9 bases between. The CDR3 is 14 residues long. Germline lookup yields CDR1 MNHNY and CDR2 SVGAGI (reference sequence). CDR3 nucleotides: TGTGCCAGCAGTTACTCGGGTAGCGTCGGGGAGCTGTTTTTT. The encoded protein is CASSYSGSVGELFF.

The J gene is TRBJ2-3, the V gene TRBV7-2, with D perhaps TRBD2 (6 bases). This CDR3 has 16 amino acids. Per the germline V gene, CDR1 is SGHTA and CDR2 is FQGNSA. V was trimmed by 1 base and J by 2 bases, leaving 13 bases between them. The CDR3 nucleotides read TGTGCCAGCAGCTTAGGGCAGGCGGGACCCACAGATACGCAGTATTTT. This gives the protein CASSLGQAGPTDTQYF.

Here the CDR3 reads CASSFMTGGTGELFF. Written as DNA, the CDR3 is TGCGCCAGCAGCTTCATGACAGGGGGTACCGGGGAGCTGTTTTTT. V is TRBV5-1 and J is TRBJ2-2, with TRBD1 matching 9 bases. The CDR3 is 15 residues long. CDR1 and CDR2 (germline): SGHRS, YFSETQ. With 2 bases clipped from V and 5 bases from J, the junction kept 4 bases outside the gene matches.

The rearrangement links TRBV7-9 to TRBJ1-5; 10 bases align to TRBD1. The V and J ends lost 8 bases and 3 bases, in that order; junction bases with no gene match: 4. The CDR3 extends over 14 amino acids. The germline gives CDR1 SEHNR, CDR2 FQNEAQ (reference sequence). The CDR3 DNA is TGTGCCAGCTCGACAGGGGGCGTCAATCAGCCCCAGCATTTT. Its protein product is CASSTGGVNQPQHF.

The chain recombines TRBV4-2 with TRBJ2-3; 9 nucleotides match TRBD2. Germline-derived CDR1 and CDR2 are LGHNA and YNFKEQ. V was pared by 1 base and J by 2 bases, with 4 bases of the junction left unmatched. The length of the CDR3 is 16 residues. The CDR3 DNA is TGTGCCAGCAGCCAAGGTAGCGGGAGCCCCACAGATACGCAGTATTTT. Translation gives CASSQGSGSPTDTQYF.

The chain has TRBV7-2 and TRBJ2-1, with 16 positions matching TRBD2. The CDR3 runs 18 residues. Looked up from germline, CDR1 is SGHTA and CDR2 is FQGNSA. V shed 7 bases, J shed 0 bases, and the junction held 6 bases outside the gene matches. The CDR3 here is CASIPGTSGRGSYNEQFF. CDR3 nucleotide sequence: TGTGCCAGCATCCCGGGGACTAGCGGGAGGGGCTCCTACAATGAGCAGTTCTTC.

V usage is TRBV20-1 and J usage is TRBJ1-5; D perhaps matches TRBD1 (6 bases). In germline, CDR1 is DFQATT, CDR2 SNEGSKA (reference sequence). V lost 6 bases and J 5 bases, leaving 8 bases between the germline ends. The CDR3 spans 11 residues. DNA for the CDR3: TGCAGTGCCAGGACAGATCAGCCCCAGCATTTT. Translating gives CSARTDQPQHF.

The genes are TRBV25-1 and TRBJ1-1, with D maybe TRBD1 (5 bases). Per the germline V gene, CDR1 is MGHDK and CDR2 is SYGVNS. The CDR3 contains 14 residues. Deletions cut 8 bases from V and 6 bases from J, with 19 bases between. The CDR3 bases are TGTGCCAGCGTAAAAGGGACTATTCGCCCTGAAGCTTTCTTT. Its protein is CASVKGTIRPEAFF.

The rearrangement joins TRBV27 to TRBJ2-5, with a tentative D call TRBD1 (6 bases). CDR3 size: 15 residues. The germline CDR1 and CDR2 sequences are MNHEY and SMNVEV (reference sequence). The V gene lost 6 bases and the J gene lost 5 bases, with 19 bases spanning the gap. DNA for the CDR3: TGTGCCAGCAGCCGCCCCGGACAGTCGCGGGAGACCCAGTACTTC. This encodes CASSRPGQSRETQYF.

The V and J genes are TRBV27 and TRBJ2-7, with TRBD1 matching 7 bases. The J segment lost 3 bases and the V segment lost 4 bases, leaving 6 bases of the junction unmatched. Germline-derived CDR1 and CDR2 are MNHEY and SMNVEV (reference sequence). This CDR3 has 14 residues. CDR3: CASSYLGQLYEQYF. The CDR3 DNA is TGTGCCAGCAGTTACCTGGGACAGCTCTACGAGCAGTACTTC.

Worth noting for this clone: The junction departs from the called germline gene at one end, perhaps through a read error. V is TRBV7-7 and J is TRBJ2-3; D uncertain. The CDR3 runs to 14 residues. The V gene's germline CDR1 is SSHAT and CDR2 FNYEAQ (reference sequence). This chain's CDR3 is CASSLSLTADTQYF. The CDR3 DNA follows: TGTGCTAGCAGCCTAAGCCTAACTGCAGATACGCAGTATTTT.

V usage is TRBV9 and J usage is TRBJ1-1; 9 positions match TRBD1. Germline V gene data show CDR1 as SGDLS and CDR2 as YYNGEE. CDR3 size: 17 residues. Trimming removed 0 bases from V and 0 bases from J; junction bases left unmatched: 6. For the CDR3, the DNA is TGTGCCAGCAGCGTAGATACGGGGGACAGGGTGAACACTGAAGCTTTCTTT. It translates to CASSVDTGDRVNTEAFF.

This rearrangement joins TRBV15 to TRBJ1-2, with D maybe TRBD1 (5 bases). Trimming took off 4 bases at V and 2 bases at J, with 11 bases between the two ends. There are 14 residues in the CDR3. In germline, CDR1 is LNHNV, CDR2 YYDKDF (reference sequence). The CDR3 here is CATSNLGANYGYTF. Written as DNA, the CDR3 is TGTGCCACCAGCAATTTAGGGGCCAACTATGGCTACACCTTC.

The rearrangement joins TRBV15 to TRBJ2-7; TRBD2 matches 9 bases. J was trimmed by 3 bases and V by 4 bases; bases with no gene match: 10. There are 16 residues in the CDR3. Germline CDR1 LNHNV, CDR2 YYDKDF (reference sequence). This CDR3 reads CATSNVAGGPHYEQYF. The DNA for the CDR3 is TGTGCCACCAGCAATGTGGCGGGAGGGCCCCACTACGAGCAGTACTTC. The full variable domain, its missing parts supplied by reference TRBV15 and TRBJ2-7, is DAMVIQNPRYQVTQFGKPVTLSCSQTLNHNVMYWYQQKSSQAPKLLFHYYDKDFNNEADTPDNFQSRRPNTSFCFLDIRSPGLGDTAMYLCATSNVAGGPHYEQYFGPGTRLTVT.

The chain employs TRBV29-1 and TRBJ2-1; D is possibly TRBD2 (5 bases). V was shortened by 3 bases and J by 7 bases, with 7 bases between the two germline ends. Per germline, CDR1 SQVTM and CDR2 ANQGSEA. This CDR3 contains 11 residues. The chain's CDR3 is CSVDLANEQFF. The CDR3 DNA follows: TGCAGCGTTGACCTAGCAAATGAGCAGTTCTTC.

V and J are TRBV6-5 and TRBJ2-5; TRBD2 is a possible D gene (5 bases). This CDR3 contains 13 residues. CDR1 is MNHEY and CDR2 is SVGAGI in the germline V gene. The ends were cut back, 2 bases at V and 5 bases at J, with 9 bases in the middle. The CDR3 DNA sequence: TGTGCCAGCAGTTACCGGGGTCGGGAGACCCAGTACTTC. Translation gives CASSYRGRETQYF.

This chain uses TRBV18 with TRBJ2-2; D is possibly TRBD1 (6 bases). Trimming took off 4 bases at V and 2 bases at J, with 17 bases between the two ends. Per germline, CDR1 KGHSH and CDR2 LQKENI. This CDR3 contains 17 residues. The CDR3 region is CASSRALTGFNTGELFF. DNA of the CDR3: TGTGCCAGCTCACGAGCACTCACAGGGTTTAACACCGGGGAGCTGTTTTTT.